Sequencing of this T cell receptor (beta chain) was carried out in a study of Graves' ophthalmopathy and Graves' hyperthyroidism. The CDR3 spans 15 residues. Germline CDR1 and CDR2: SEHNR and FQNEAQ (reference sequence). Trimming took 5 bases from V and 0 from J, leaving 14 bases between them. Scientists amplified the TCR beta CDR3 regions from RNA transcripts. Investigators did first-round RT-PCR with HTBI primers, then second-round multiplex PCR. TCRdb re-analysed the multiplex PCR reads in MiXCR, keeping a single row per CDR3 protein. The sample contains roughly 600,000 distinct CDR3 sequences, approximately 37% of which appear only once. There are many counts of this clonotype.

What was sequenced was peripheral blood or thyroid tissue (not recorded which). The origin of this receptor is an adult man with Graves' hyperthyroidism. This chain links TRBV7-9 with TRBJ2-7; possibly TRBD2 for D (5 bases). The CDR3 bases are TGTGCCAGCAGCGCGGGTTCTTCGCCCTCCTACGAGCAGTACTTC. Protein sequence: CASSAGSSPSYEQYF.